A selection of T cell receptor beta chains follows, all from one sample in a study of blood T cell repertoires in COVID-19. Assay: immunoSEQ multiplex PCR; the TCRdb copy retains only in-frame clones and omits some. The table records 91,000 or so clones, roughly 89% of them present only once. Sequenced material: peripheral blood. The receptor set was obtained from a human donor in a cohort sampled during active COVID-19. The CDR3 runs from the conserved cysteine through the conserved F or W. A D gene is named only where the DNA matches it firmly. Part of the rows lack a size; the others show once, few, many or a class for expanded clones.

TRBV2	.	.	TRBJ2-5	CASASRVRETQYF	TGTGCCAGCGCCTCCAGGGTCCGGGAGACCCAGTACTTC
TRBV28	few	TRBD2	TRBJ2-1	CASSPPRGLAGDEQFF	TGTGCCAGCAGTCCTCCTAGAGGGCTAGCGGGAGATGAGCAGTTCTTC
TRBV6-2/TRBV6-3	.	TRBD2	TRBJ2-5	CASSPGTSGSPGQETQYF	TGTGCCAGCAGCCCCGGGACTAGCGGGAGTCCGGGCCAAGAGACCCAGTACTTC
TRBV11-1	.	TRBD2	TRBJ2-5	CASSLLAGGPGETQYF	TGTGCCAGCAGCCTCTTAGCGGGAGGGCCAGGGGAGACCCAGTACTTC
TRBV19	.	TRBD1	TRBJ2-7	CASSRDRGYEQYF	TGTGCCAGTAGTAGGGACAGGGGTTACGAGCAGTACTTC
TRBV7-8	.	.	TRBJ1-2	CASSLVDTYGYTF	TGTGCCAGCAGCTTAGTGGACACCTATGGCTACACCTTC
TRBV2	.	.	TRBJ2-7	CASSEAQGSVGQAEKDYEQYF	TGTGCCAGCAGTGAAGCGCAGGGTTCGGTGGGGCAGGCCGAAAAGGATTACGAGCAGTACTTC
TRBV30	once	TRBD1	TRBJ1-6	CAWSLGQRGPYWNSPLHF	TGTGCCTGGAGCCTGGGACAGAGAGGCCCCTATTGGAATTCACCCCTCCACTTT
TRBV7-9	.	TRBD1	TRBJ1-4	CASSFVGTGSEKLFF	TGTGCCAGCAGCTTTGTAGGGACAGGGAGTGAAAAACTGTTTTTT
TRBV28	.	TRBD1	TRBJ1-2	CASRSGTGPMVSHGYTF	TGTGCCAGTCGCTCCGGGACAGGGCCCATGGTATCCCATGGCTACACCTTC
TRBV24-1	once	.	TRBJ1-2	CAKSWRRGNGYTF	TGTGCCAAGTCCTGGAGGCGGGGTAATGGCTACACCTTC
TRBV6-6	.	TRBD1	TRBJ1-4	CASRQQGAGEKLFF	TGTGCCAGCAGACAACAGGGGGCGGGCGAAAAACTGTTTTTT
TRBV30	.	TRBD1	TRBJ1-6	CAWSTGGDRVSPLHF	TGTGCCTGGAGTACCGGCGGGGACAGGGTTTCACCCCTCCACTTT
TRBV6-5	.	.	TRBJ2-1	CASSYVMGRNEQFF	TGTGCCAGCAGTTATGTAATGGGGAGGAATGAGCAGTTCTTC
TRBV7-8	.	.	TRBJ1-1	CASSSSGGEAFF	TGTGCCAGCAGCTCCAGCGGGGGTGAAGCTTTCTTT
TRBV19	.	.	TRBJ2-1	CASSPQQGDEQFF	TGTGCCAGTAGTCCTCAACAGGGCGATGAGCAGTTCTTC
TRBV27	.	TRBD1	TRBJ1-2	CASSLNGQGHGYTF	TGTGCCAGCAGTTTAAACGGACAGGGCCATGGCTACACCTTC
TRBV13	once	.	TRBJ1-1	CASSLASGVNTEAFF	TGTGCCAGCAGCTTAGCGTCGGGGGTGAACACTGAAGCTTTCTTT
TRBV7-9	.	TRBD1	TRBJ1-2	CASSSQGQDPFNYGYTF	TGTGCCAGCAGCTCACAAGGACAGGACCCATTTAACTATGGCTACACCTTC